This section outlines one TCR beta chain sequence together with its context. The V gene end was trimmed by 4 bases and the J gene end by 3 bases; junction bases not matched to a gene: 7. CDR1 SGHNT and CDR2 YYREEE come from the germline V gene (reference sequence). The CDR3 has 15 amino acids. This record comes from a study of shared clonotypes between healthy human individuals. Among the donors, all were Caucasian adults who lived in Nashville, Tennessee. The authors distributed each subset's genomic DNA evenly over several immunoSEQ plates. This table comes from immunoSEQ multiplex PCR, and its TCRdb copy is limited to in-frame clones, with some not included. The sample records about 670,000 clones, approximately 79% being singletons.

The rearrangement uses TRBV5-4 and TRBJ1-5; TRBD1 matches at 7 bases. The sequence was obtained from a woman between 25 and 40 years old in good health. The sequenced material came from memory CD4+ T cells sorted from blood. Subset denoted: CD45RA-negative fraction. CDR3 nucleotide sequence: TGTGCCAGCAGCCCGGAGGGACAGCCCAATCAGCCCCAGCATTTT. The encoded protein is CASSPEGQPNQPQHF.